This passage covers 26 T cell receptor beta chains from one sample sequenced in a study of neoadjuvant anti-PD-1 for oral cavity cancer. The time point: after neoadjuvant nivolumab, at surgical resection. TCRdb's table, derived via immunoSEQ multiplex PCR, lists solely in-frame clones and lacks some. The data hold around 13,000 clones, with about 64% observed a single time. The sample consisted of PBMCs, taken after nivolumab (anti-PD-1) treatment. The receptors were gathered from a person aged 35 to 85 with oral cavity squamous cell carcinoma.

The J gene is TRBJ1-4, the V gene TRBV9; D is undetermined. In germline, CDR1 is SGDLS, CDR2 YYNGEE. The CDR3 is 13 amino acids. V shed 4 bases and J shed 7 bases, with 11 bases lying between them. The CDR3 DNA sequence: TGTGCCAGCAGCCCAAGCGTGGGTGAAAAACTGTTTTTT. It translates to CASSPSVGEKLFF.

The rearrangement uses TRBV6-1 and TRBJ2-3, with D uncertain. V lost 3 bases and J 2 bases, leaving 12 bases between the germline ends. Germline values: CDR1 MNHNS, CDR2 SASEGT. The CDR3 contains 15 residues. DNA of the CDR3: TGTGCCAGCAGTGATGCGCAGAGCTACACAGATACGCAGTATTTT. Protein: CASSDAQSYTDTQYF.

This clone was seen more than once but under ten times. This chain joins TRBV25-1 and TRBJ2-3; the D is unclear. Trimming cost V 4 bases and J 2 bases, with 10 bases left between them. Looked up from germline, CDR1 is MGHDK and CDR2 is SYGVNS. CDR3 length: 14 amino acids. CDR3 bases: TGTGCCAGCAGTGTTGACACAGACACAGATACGCAGTATTTT. This sequence encodes CASSVDTDTDTQYF.

The chain couples TRBV27 to TRBJ2-5; 11 bases align to TRBD2. Losses at the gene ends were 2 bases for V and 4 bases for J; bases not matched to a gene: 3. Germline V gene data show CDR1 as MNHEY and CDR2 as SMNVEV (reference sequence). This CDR3 is 15 amino acids long. The CDR3 here is CASSLLAGGIETQYF. The CDR3 nucleotides are TGTGCCAGCAGTTTACTAGCGGGAGGCATAGAGACCCAGTACTTC.

V gene TRBV19 combines with J gene TRBJ2-7; perhaps TRBD2 as D (5 bases). CDR3 length: 13 residues. CDR1 and CDR2 from the germline V gene are LNHDA and SQIVND (reference sequence). V shed 3 bases and J shed 7 bases, with 13 bases lying between them. The CDR3 region is CASSMIGQREQYF. CDR3 DNA: TGTGCCAGTAGTATGATCGGCCAGCGGGAGCAGTACTTC.

As for this clone: One end of the junction fails to match germline, which may point to a read error. V usage is TRBV2 and J usage is TRBJ2-7, with D possibly TRBD2 on 5 matching bases. The CDR3 has 12 amino acids. Germline V gene lookup returns CDR1 SNHLY and CDR2 FYNNEI. CDR3 coding DNA: TGTGCCAGCAGTGAAGACAGCGGCGGCGACTTCTTC. It encodes CASSEDSGGDFF.

The chain has TRBV2 and TRBJ2-7; D is perhaps TRBD1 (5 bases). CDR1 and CDR2 from the germline V gene are SNHLY and FYNNEI. The ends were cut back, 7 bases at V and 0 bases at J, with 16 bases in the middle. The CDR3 is made up of 15 amino acids. The CDR3 loop reads CASNPEGANSYEQYF. Written as DNA, the CDR3 is TGTGCCAGCAACCCGGAAGGGGCGAACTCCTACGAGCAGTACTTC.

V and J are TRBV30 and TRBJ1-2; D is unresolved. The CDR3 is 11 amino acids. V lost 2 bases and J lost 5, with 6 bases in between. The germline V gene has CDR1 GTSNPN and CDR2 SVGIG (reference sequence). DNA of the CDR3: TGTGCCTGGAGTTGGGGTTATGGCTACACCTTC. This sequence encodes CAWSWGYGYTF.

V and J are TRBV5-1 and TRBJ2-7; TRBD2 matches 8 bases. The CDR3 runs 15 residues. J was trimmed by 5 bases and V by 2 bases; bases with no gene match: 9. The germline V gene encodes CDR1 SGHRS and CDR2 YFSETQ. The CDR3 DNA is TGCGCCAGCAGCTTAACGATATCGGGGGGGCACGAGCAGTACTTC. This sequence encodes CASSLTISGGHEQYF.

The genes are TRBV11-3 and TRBJ1-1; weak D call: TRBD1 (5 bases). The V gene's germline CDR1 is SGHNT and CDR2 YENEEA. This CDR3 comprises 13 residues. The germline V and J ends were trimmed by 3 bases and 2 bases, with 7 bases remaining between them. CDR3 bases: TGTGCCAGCAGCTTGGACATCAACACTGAAGCTTTCTTT. It specifies CASSLDINTEAFF. Full variable domain (missing parts from reference TRBV11-3 and TRBJ1-1): EAGVVQSPRYKIIEKKQPVAFWCNPISGHNTLYWYLQNLGQGPELLIRYENEEAVDDSQLPKDRFSAERLKGVDSTLKIQPAELGDSAVYLCASSLDINTEAFFGQGTRLTVV.

The chain employs TRBV10-1 and TRBJ2-2; tentative D call: TRBD1 (5 bases). This CDR3 contains 13 residues. Germline loops: CDR1 WNHNN, CDR2 SYGVQD (reference sequence). Trimming cost V 6 bases and J 5 bases, with 10 bases left between them. CDR3 in amino acids: CASRPAGTGELFF. The CDR3 region has the DNA TGCGCCAGCAGGCCCGCAGGGACCGGGGAGCTGTTTTTT.

The chain carries TRBV30 and TRBJ1-3, with no clear D. The CDR3 length is 14 residues. V dropped 3 bases and J dropped 0 bases, with 9 bases sitting between them. Germline values: CDR1 GTSNPN, CDR2 SVGIG (reference sequence). Here the CDR3 reads CAWRDTFSGNTIYF. The CDR3 nucleotides are TGTGCCTGGAGAGACACTTTCTCTGGAAACACCATATATTTT. Looking up the rest from reference TRBV30 and TRBJ1-3 gives the full variable domain: SQTIHQWPATLVQPVGSPLSLECTVEGTSNPNLYWYRQAAGRGLQLLFYSVGIGQISSEVPQNLSASRPQDRQFILSSKKLLLSDSGFYLCAWRDTFSGNTIYFGEGSWLTVV.

This clone is a singleton in its sample. The chain is built from TRBV29-1 and TRBJ1-3; D possibly corresponds to TRBD1 (5 bases). CDR3 length: 14 amino acids. Germline V lookup: CDR1 SQVTM, CDR2 ANQGSEA. The V gene lost 6 bases and the J gene lost 0 bases, with 12 bases spanning the gap. CDR3 bases: TGCAGCGTCTGGGACGGGATCTCTGGAAACACCATATATTTT. Translation: CSVWDGISGNTIYF.

This clone was detected a few times. This chain links TRBV5-1 with TRBJ2-2; D unresolved. Germline values: CDR1 SGHRS, CDR2 YFSETQ. This CDR3 has 13 amino acids. V shed 4 bases and J shed 2 bases, with 6 bases lying between them. The CDR3 loop reads CASSPANTGELFF. DNA of the CDR3: TGCGCCAGCAGCCCCGCTAACACCGGGGAGCTGTTTTTT.

The chain links TRBV5-1 to TRBJ2-1; 9 bases line up with TRBD2. The CDR3 is 14 residues long. V was pared by 4 bases and J by 6 bases, with 5 bases of the junction left unmatched. The germline CDR1 and CDR2 sequences are SGHRS and YFSETQ. The CDR3 reads CASSDHSGSNEQFF. The CDR3 coding sequence is TGCGCCAGCAGCGACCATAGCGGGAGCAATGAGCAGTTCTTC.

This clone has a single count. The chain's CDR3 is CASSDRRTADRPEAFF. CDR3 DNA: TGTGCCAGCAGTGACAGACGTACCGCAGACCGCCCTGAAGCTTTCTTT. This sequence joins TRBV6-1 and TRBJ1-1; no reliable D call. The V gene lost 3 bases and the J gene lost 6 bases, with 20 bases spanning the gap. The CDR3 has 16 residues. The germline V gene has CDR1 MNHNS and CDR2 SASEGT.

The J gene is TRBJ2-7, the V gene TRBV7-2; D is unclear. Trimming stripped 1 base from V and 7 bases from J, with 14 bases between. Germline V gene lookup returns CDR1 SGHTA and CDR2 FQGNSA. There are 14 residues in the CDR3. CDR3 in DNA: TGTGCCAGCAGCTTAGTAGGACGGACCCTGGAGCAGTACTTC. As protein: CASSLVGRTLEQYF.

The chain is built from TRBV5-5 and TRBJ2-7; either TRBD1 or TRBD2 may supply D (6 bases each). Between the trimmed V and J ends, which lost 4 bases and 6 bases, there was a span of 20 bases. The CDR3 consists of 15 residues. Germline V gives CDR1 SGHKS, CDR2 YYEKEE (reference sequence). This chain's CDR3 is CASSGAGQIGTEQYF. CDR3 sequence (DNA): TGTGCCAGCAGCGGTGCGGGACAAATCGGGACCGAGCAGTACTTC.

The rearrangement links TRBV2 to TRBJ1-1, with unresolved D. Germline values: CDR1 SNHLY, CDR2 FYNNEI. V was shortened by 4 bases and J by 0 bases, with 9 bases between the two germline ends. The length of the CDR3 is 14 residues. DNA of the CDR3: TGTGCCAGCAGTGGCCCTTTTATGAACACTGAAGCTTTCTTT. Translating gives CASSGPFMNTEAFF.

The chain combines TRBV19 with TRBJ2-2, with 8 bases fitting TRBD1. This CDR3 region has 16 residues. Germline CDR1 is LNHDA and CDR2 is SQIVND (reference sequence). V was clipped by 5 bases and J by 1 base; unmatched bases: 6. CDR3 sequence: CASSRAGQGNTGELFF. CDR3 DNA: TGTGCCAGTAGTCGGGCCGGACAGGGGAACACCGGGGAGCTGTTTTTT.

This chain connects TRBV5-8 to TRBJ1-5; D is undetermined. The CDR3 totals 15 residues. Deletions cut 4 bases from V and 6 bases from J, with 17 bases between. From germline, CDR1 is SGHTS and CDR2 YDEGEE. CDR3 nucleotides: TGTGCCAGCAGCAAGCGAGCGGGTCGGGTTCAGCCCCAGCATTTT. Translating it yields CASSKRAGRVQPQHF. Full variable domain (outside the CDR3, taken from reference TRBV5-8 and TRBJ1-5): EAGVTQSPTHLIKTRGQQATLRCSPISGHTSVYWYQQALGLGLQFLLWYDEGEERNRGNFPPRFSGRQFPNYSSELNVNALELEDSALYLCASSKRAGRVQPQHFGDGTRLSIL.

The rearrangement links TRBV29-1 to TRBJ1-4, with 9 bases fitting TRBD1. The CDR3 loop spans 15 amino acids. From germline, CDR1 is SQVTM and CDR2 ANQGSEA. Trimming removed 7 bases from V and 3 bases from J; junction bases left unmatched: 9. As DNA, the CDR3 is TGCAGCGCTGGGACAGGGTCGGTGGCTAATGAAAAACTGTTTTTT. Its protein is CSAGTGSVANEKLFF.

A few counts support this clone. The V call is TRBV7-3, the J call TRBJ2-3; a weak D match, TRBD2 (6 bases). The V and J ends lost 4 bases and 3 bases respectively, with 14 bases between them. CDR3 size: 15 residues. CDR1 is SGHTA, CDR2 FQGTGA, per germline. The CDR3 is CASSSSGTPTDTQYF. The CDR3 DNA reads TGTGCCAGCAGCTCTTCCGGGACTCCGACAGATACGCAGTATTTT. The variable domain in full, with the rest retrieved from reference TRBV7-3 and TRBJ2-3, is GAGVSQTPSNKVTEKGKYVELRCDPISGHTALYWYRQSLGQGPEFLIYFQGTGAADDSGLPNDRFFAVRPEGSVSTLKIQRTERGDSAVYLCASSSSGTPTDTQYFGPGTRLTVL.

This clone was observed a handful of times. The chain carries TRBV2 and TRBJ2-2; 8 bases fit TRBD2. From germline, CDR1 is SNHLY and CDR2 FYNNEI. The CDR3 covers 15 residues. With V trimmed by 1 base and J by 7 bases, 5 bases remained unmatched. CDR3 coding DNA: TGTGCCAGCAGTGAAGTGGGACTAGGCGGCGGGGAGCTGTTTTTT. This gives the protein CASSEVGLGGGELFF.

This clone was seen a handful of times. The V and J genes are TRBV6-6 and TRBJ1-2, with TRBD1 identical over 7 bases. Germline values: CDR1 MNHNY, CDR2 SVGAGI (reference sequence). V gave up 4 bases and J gave up 8 bases; unmatched junction bases: 16. The CDR3 is made up of 16 amino acids. The CDR3 region has the DNA TGTGCCAGCAGTTTTACCGCCTCCCAGGGGGGAGCAGGCTACACCTTC. Amino acids: CASSFTASQGGAGYTF.

CDR3 amino acids: CASSEWLAGSTDTQYF. CDR3 nucleotide sequence: TGTGCCAGCAGTGAATGGCTAGCGGGAAGCACAGATACGCAGTATTTT. The V and J genes are TRBV6-1 and TRBJ2-3, with 9 nucleotides matching TRBD2. V trimming: 2 bases; J trimming: 0 bases; junction bases outside the gene matches: 3. Germline V gene data show CDR1 as MNHNS and CDR2 as SASEGT. The CDR3 length is 16 residues.